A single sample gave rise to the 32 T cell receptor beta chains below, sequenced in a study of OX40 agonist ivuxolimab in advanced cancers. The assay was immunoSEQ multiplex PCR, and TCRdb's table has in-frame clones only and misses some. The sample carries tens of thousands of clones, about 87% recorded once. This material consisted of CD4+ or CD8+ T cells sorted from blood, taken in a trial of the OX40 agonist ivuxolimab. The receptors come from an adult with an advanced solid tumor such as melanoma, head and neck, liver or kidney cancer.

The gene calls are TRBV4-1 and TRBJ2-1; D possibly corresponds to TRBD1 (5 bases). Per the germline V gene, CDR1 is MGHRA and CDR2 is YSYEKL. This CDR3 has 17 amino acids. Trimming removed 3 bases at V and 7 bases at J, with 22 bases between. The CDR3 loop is CASSQGPMGYTENEQFF. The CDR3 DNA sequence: TGCGCCAGCAGCCAGGGGCCTATGGGCTATACGGAAAATGAGCAGTTCTTC.

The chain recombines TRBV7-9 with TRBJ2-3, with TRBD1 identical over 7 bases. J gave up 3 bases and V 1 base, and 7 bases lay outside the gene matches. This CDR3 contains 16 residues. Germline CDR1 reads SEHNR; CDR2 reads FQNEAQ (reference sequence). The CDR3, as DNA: TGTGCCAGCAGCTTAGGGCAGGGGGATTATACAGATACGCAGTATTTT. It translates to CASSLGQGDYTDTQYF.

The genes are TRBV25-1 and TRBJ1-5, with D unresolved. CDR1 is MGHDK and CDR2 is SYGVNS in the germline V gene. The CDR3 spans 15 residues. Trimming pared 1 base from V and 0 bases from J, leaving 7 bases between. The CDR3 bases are TGTGCCAGCAGTGAATGGGCAGATAGCAATCAGCCCCAGCATTTT. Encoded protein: CASSEWADSNQPQHF. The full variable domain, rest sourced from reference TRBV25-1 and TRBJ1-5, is EADIYQTPRYLVIGTGKKITLECSQTMGHDKMYWYQQDPGMELHLIHYSYGVNSTEKGDLSSESTVSRIRTEHFPLTLESARPSHTSQYLCASSEWADSNQPQHFGDGTRLSIL.

This CDR3 is CASSGASTSGQETQYF. The CDR3 nucleotides are TGCGCCAGCAGCGGGGCATCGACTAGCGGGCAAGAGACCCAGTACTTC. V is TRBV5-1 and J is TRBJ2-5; the match to TRBD2 covers 10 bases. CDR1 SGHRS and CDR2 YFSETQ come from the germline V gene. J was trimmed by 2 bases and V by 4 bases; bases with no gene match: 8. The CDR3 is made up of 16 amino acids.

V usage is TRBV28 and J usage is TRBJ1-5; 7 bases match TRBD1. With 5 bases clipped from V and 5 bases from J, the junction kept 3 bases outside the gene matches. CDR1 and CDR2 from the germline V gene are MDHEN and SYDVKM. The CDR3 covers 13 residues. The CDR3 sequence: CASSRGTDQPQHF. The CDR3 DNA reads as TGTGCCAGCAGTCGGGGGACAGATCAGCCCCAGCATTTT.

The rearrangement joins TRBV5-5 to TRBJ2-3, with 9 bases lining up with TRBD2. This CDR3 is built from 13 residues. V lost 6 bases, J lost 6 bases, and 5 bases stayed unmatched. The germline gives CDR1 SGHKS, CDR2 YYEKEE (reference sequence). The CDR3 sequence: CASTLAGLDTQYF. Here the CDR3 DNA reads TGTGCCAGCACCCTAGCGGGGTTGGATACGCAGTATTTT.

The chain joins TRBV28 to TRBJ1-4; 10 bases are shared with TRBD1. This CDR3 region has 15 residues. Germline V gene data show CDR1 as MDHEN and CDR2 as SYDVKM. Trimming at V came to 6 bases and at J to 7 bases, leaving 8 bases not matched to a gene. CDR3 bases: TGTGCCAGCAGAATAGGACAGGGGGAGGTTGAAAAACTGTTTTTT. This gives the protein CASRIGQGEVEKLFF.

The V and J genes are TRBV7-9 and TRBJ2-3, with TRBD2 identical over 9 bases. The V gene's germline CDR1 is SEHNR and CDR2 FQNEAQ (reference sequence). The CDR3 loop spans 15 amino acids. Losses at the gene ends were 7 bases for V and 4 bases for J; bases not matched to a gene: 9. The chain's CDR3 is CASTRGTSSADTQYF. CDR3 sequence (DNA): TGTGCCAGCACTCGGGGGACTAGCTCGGCAGATACGCAGTATTTT.

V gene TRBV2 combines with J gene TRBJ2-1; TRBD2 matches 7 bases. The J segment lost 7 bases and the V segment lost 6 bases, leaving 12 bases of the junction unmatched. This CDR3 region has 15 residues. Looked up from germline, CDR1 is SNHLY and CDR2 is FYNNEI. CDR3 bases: TGTGCCAGCAGGGCCCGGGCTAGCGGAGGGAATGAGCAGTTCTTC. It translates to CASRARASGGNEQFF.

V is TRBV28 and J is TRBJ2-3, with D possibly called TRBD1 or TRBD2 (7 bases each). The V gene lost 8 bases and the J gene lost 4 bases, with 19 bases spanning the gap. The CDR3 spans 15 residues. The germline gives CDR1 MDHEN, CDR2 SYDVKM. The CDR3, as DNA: TGTGCCAGCCTTACAGGGGCAGGGGGGGCAGATACGCAGTATTTT. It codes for CASLTGAGGADTQYF.

The CDR3 region has the DNA TGTGCCAGCAGTTCAGCCGGGACCCTCCTCCGGGAGCAGTACTTC. Protein sequence: CASSSAGTLLREQYF. The rearrangement joins TRBV27 to TRBJ2-7; D possibly matches TRBD1 or TRBD2 (5 bases each). Deletions cut 4 bases from V and 7 bases from J, with 20 bases between. CDR1 is MNHEY and CDR2 is SMNVEV in the germline V gene (reference sequence). The CDR3 spans 15 residues.

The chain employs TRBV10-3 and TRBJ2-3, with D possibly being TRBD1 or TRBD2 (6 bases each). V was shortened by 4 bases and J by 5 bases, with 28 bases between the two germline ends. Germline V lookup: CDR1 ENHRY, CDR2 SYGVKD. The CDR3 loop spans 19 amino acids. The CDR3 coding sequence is TGTGCCATCAGTGCCCTTGACAGGCCCGGGGGAGGCGGCAGAGATACGCAGTATTTT. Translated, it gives CAISALDRPGGGGRDTQYF.

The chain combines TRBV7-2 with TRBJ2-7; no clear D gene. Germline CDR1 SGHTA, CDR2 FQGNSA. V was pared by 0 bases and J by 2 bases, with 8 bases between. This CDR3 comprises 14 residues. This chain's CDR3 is CASSLAGSPYEQYF. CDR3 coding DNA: TGTGCCAGCAGCTTAGCGGGGTCCCCCTACGAGCAGTACTTC.

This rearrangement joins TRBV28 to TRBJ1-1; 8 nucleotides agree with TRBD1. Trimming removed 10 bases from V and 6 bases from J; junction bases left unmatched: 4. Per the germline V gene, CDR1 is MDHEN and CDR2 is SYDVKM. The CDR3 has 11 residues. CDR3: CAIYRGAEAFF. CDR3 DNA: TGTGCCATATACAGGGGGGCTGAAGCTTTCTTT.

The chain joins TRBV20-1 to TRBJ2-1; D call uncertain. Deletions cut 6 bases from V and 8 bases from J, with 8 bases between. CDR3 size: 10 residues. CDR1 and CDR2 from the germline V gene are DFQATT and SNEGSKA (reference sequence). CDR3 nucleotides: TGCAGTGCAAAACGGGATGAGCAGTTCTTC. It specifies CSAKRDEQFF.

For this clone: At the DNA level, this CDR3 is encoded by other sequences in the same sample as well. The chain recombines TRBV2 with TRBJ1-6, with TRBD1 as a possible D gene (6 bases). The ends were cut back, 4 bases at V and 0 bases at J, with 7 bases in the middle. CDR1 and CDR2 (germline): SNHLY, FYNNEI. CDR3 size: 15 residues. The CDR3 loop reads CASSADSSYNSPLHF. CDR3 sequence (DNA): TGTGCCAGCAGTGCGGACAGCTCCTATAATTCACCCCTCCACTTT. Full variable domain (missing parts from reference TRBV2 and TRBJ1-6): EPEVTQTPSHQVTQMGQEVILRCVPISNHLYFYWYRQILGQKVEFLVSFYNNEISEKSEIFDDQFSVERPDGSNFTLKIRSTKLEDSAMYFCASSADSSYNSPLHFGNGTRLTVT.

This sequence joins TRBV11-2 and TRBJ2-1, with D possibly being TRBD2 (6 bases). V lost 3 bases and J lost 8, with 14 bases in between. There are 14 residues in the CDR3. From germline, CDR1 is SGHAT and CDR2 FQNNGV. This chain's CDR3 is CASSFFGSPDEQFF. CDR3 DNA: TGTGCCAGCAGCTTTTTCGGGAGTCCCGATGAGCAGTTCTTC.

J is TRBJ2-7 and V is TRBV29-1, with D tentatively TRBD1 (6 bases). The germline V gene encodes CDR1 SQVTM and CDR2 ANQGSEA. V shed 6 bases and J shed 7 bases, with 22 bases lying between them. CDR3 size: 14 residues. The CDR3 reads CSVAAMTGTGEQYF. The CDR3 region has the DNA TGCAGCGTCGCCGCAATGACAGGTACGGGGGAGCAGTACTTC.

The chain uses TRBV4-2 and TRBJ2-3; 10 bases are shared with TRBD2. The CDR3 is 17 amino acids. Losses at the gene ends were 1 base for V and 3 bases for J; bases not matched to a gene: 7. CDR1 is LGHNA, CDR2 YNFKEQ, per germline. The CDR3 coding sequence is TGTGCCAGCAGCCAAGGTATAACACTAGCGGGGACAGATACGCAGTATTTT. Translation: CASSQGITLAGTDTQYF.

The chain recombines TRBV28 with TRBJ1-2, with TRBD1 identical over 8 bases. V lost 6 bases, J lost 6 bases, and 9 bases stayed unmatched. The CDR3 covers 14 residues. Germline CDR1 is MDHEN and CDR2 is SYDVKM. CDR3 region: CASRGTGGFNGYTF. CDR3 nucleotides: TGTGCCAGCAGGGGGACAGGTGGCTTCAATGGCTACACCTTC.

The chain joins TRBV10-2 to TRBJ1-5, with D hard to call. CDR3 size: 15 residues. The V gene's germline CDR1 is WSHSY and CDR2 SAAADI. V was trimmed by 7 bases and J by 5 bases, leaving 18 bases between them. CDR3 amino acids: CASTWSVGLDQPQHF. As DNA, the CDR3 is TGCGCCAGCACCTGGTCGGTAGGGTTGGATCAGCCCCAGCATTTT.

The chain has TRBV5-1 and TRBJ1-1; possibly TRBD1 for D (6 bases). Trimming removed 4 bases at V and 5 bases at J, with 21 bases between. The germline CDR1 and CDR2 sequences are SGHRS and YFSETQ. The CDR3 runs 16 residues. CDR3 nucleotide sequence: TGCGCCAGCAGCGCCGTCAACAGGGTTGAAGGTACTGAAGCTTTCTTT. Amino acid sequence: CASSAVNRVEGTEAFF. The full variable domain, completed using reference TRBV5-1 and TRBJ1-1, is KAGVTQTPRYLIKTRGQQVTLSCSPISGHRSVSWYQQTPGQGLQFLFEYFSETQRNKGNFPGRFSGRQFSNSRSEMNVSTLELGDSALYLCASSAVNRVEGTEAFFGQGTRLTVV.

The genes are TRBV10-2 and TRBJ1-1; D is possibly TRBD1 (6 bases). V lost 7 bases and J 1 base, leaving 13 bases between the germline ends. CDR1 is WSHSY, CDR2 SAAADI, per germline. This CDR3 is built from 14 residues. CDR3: CASNLGGANTEAFF. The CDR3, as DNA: TGCGCCAGCAATCTAGGGGGGGCGAACACTGAAGCTTTCTTT.

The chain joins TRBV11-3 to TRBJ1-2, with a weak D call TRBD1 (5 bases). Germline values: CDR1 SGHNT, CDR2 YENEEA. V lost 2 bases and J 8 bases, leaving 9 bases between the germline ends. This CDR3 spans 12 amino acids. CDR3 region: CASSLQGGGYTF. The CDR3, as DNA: TGTGCCAGCAGCTTACAGGGTGGCGGCTACACCTTC.

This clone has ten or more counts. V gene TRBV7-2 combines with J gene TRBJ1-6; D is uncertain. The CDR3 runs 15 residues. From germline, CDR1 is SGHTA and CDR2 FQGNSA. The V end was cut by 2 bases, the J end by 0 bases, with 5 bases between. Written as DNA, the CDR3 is TGTGCCAGCAGCTTACGGAGCTCCTATAATTCACCCCTCCACTTT. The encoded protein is CASSLRSSYNSPLHF.

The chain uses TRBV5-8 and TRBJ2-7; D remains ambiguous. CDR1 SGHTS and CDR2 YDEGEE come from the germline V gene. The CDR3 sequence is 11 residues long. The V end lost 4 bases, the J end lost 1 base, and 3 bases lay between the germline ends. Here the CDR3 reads CASSRSYEQYF. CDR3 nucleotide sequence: TGTGCCAGCAGCCGATCCTACGAGCAGTACTTC.

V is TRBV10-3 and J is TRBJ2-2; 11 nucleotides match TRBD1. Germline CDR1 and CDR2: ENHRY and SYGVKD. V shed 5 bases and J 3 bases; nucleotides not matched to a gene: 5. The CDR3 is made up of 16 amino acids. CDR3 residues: CAISYRTGGDTGELFF. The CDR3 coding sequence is TGTGCCATCAGTTATAGGACAGGGGGCGACACCGGGGAGCTGTTTTTT.

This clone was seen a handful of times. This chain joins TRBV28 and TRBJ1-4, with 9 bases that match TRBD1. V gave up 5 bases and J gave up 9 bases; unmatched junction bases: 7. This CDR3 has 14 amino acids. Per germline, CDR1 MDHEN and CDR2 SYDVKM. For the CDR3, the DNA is TGTGCCAGCAGTACCTACAGGGGGCAAAAAAAACTGTTTTTT. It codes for CASSTYRGQKKLFF.

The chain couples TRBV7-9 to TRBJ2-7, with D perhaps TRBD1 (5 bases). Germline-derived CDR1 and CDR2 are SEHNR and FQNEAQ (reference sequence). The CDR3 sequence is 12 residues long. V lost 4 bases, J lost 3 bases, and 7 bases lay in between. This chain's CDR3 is CASSWGSYEQYF. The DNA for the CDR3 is TGTGCCAGCAGCTGGGGCAGCTACGAGCAGTACTTC.

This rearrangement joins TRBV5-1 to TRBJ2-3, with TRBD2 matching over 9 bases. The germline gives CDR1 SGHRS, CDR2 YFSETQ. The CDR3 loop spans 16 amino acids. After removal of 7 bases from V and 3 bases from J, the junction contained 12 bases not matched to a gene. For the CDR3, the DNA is TGCGCCAGCCGGGACGGGCGGGGGGGCCCAACAGATACGCAGTATTTT. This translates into CASRDGRGGPTDTQYF. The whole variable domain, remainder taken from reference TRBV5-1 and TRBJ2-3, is KAGVTQTPRYLIKTRGQQVTLSCSPISGHRSVSWYQQTPGQGLQFLFEYFSETQRNKGNFPGRFSGRQFSNSRSEMNVSTLELGDSALYLCASRDGRGGPTDTQYFGPGTRLTVL.

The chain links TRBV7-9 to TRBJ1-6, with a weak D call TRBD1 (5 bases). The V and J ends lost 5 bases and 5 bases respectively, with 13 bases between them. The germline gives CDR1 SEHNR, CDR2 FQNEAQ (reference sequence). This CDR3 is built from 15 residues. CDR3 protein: CASSRDGLNNSPLHF. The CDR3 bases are TGTGCCAGCAGCCGGGACGGACTAAATAATTCACCCCTCCACTTT.

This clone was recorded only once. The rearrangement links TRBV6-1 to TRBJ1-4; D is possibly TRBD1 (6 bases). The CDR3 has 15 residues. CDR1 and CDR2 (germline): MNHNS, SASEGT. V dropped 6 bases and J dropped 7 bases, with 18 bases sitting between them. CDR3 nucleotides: TGTGCCAGCAGCCGATCCGGGACATGGGGTGAAAAACTGTTTTTT. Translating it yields CASSRSGTWGEKLFF.